These 8 T cell receptor beta chains were all obtained from the same sample, sequenced in a study of shared clonotypes between healthy human individuals. The table came from immunoSEQ multiplex PCR; TCRdb's copy has only in-frame clones and leaves some out. The sample holds 550,000 to 750,000 clones, about 91% seen once. Naivety among CD8 cells was defined by CD45RO negativity and positive CCR7 selection, thereby excluding terminally differentiated effector memory CD45RA+ cells. The source material was naive CD8+ T cells sorted from blood. Receptor source: a young man in good health.

V usage is TRBV10-3 and J usage is TRBJ2-7; TRBD2 agrees at 9 bases. The germline V gene encodes CDR1 ENHRY and CDR2 SYGVKD. The CDR3 extends over 14 amino acids. With 7 bases clipped from V and 3 bases from J, the junction kept 7 bases outside the gene matches. The CDR3 reads CAINNLAGDYEQYF. The CDR3 nucleotides read TGTGCCATCAACAATTTAGCGGGAGACTACGAGCAGTACTTC.

The V and J genes are TRBV7-6 and TRBJ2-7, with a possible D match to TRBD2 (6 bases). Between the trimmed V and J ends, which lost 5 bases and 3 bases, there was a span of 14 bases. The CDR3 length is 14 residues. Germline-derived CDR1 and CDR2 are SGHVS and FNYEAQ. DNA of the CDR3: TGTGCCAGCAGCCCCCGGACTAATCGCTACGAGCAGTACTTC. Its protein is CASSPRTNRYEQYF.

The rearrangement uses TRBV7-9 and TRBJ2-7, with 8 nucleotides matching TRBD1. The CDR3 contains 15 residues. The V gene end was trimmed by 5 bases and the J gene end by 3 bases; junction bases not matched to a gene: 9. Germline lookup yields CDR1 SEHNR and CDR2 FQNEAQ (reference sequence). The CDR3 DNA reads as TGTGCCAGCAGCCCACACCCGACAGGGGACTACGAGCAGTACTTC. Translated, it gives CASSPHPTGDYEQYF.

The chain recombines TRBV7-2 with TRBJ2-3; no definite D call. The CDR3 has 10 amino acids. CDR1 SGHTA and CDR2 FQGNSA come from the germline V gene. V lost 6 bases, J lost 6 bases, and 4 bases lay in between. The CDR3 DNA is TGTGCCAGCAGGGGGGATACGCAGTATTTT. As protein: CASRGDTQYF.

The genes are TRBV4-1 and TRBJ2-3; D not certain. The germline CDR1 and CDR2 sequences are MGHRA and YSYEKL. CDR3 length: 15 residues. Deletions cut 5 bases from V and 2 bases from J, with 14 bases between. The CDR3 region has the DNA TGCGCCAGCAGCAAAATAAGGACCTTCACAGATACGCAGTATTTT. This sequence encodes CASSKIRTFTDTQYF.

The genes are TRBV29-1 and TRBJ2-1; D is tentatively TRBD1 or TRBD2 (5 bases each). Per the germline V gene, CDR1 is SQVTM and CDR2 is ANQGSEA. CDR3 length equals 13 residues. The ends were cut back, 5 bases at V and 4 bases at J, with 12 bases in the middle. This CDR3 is CSVWGTNYNEQFF. In nucleotides, the CDR3 is TGCAGCGTTTGGGGGACGAATTACAATGAGCAGTTCTTC.

The V gene is TRBV5-5, the J gene TRBJ2-1; TRBD1 agrees at 7 bases. There are 12 residues in the CDR3. The ends lost 4 bases at V and 11 bases at J; junction bases unmatched: 6. Germline CDR1 SGHKS, CDR2 YYEKEE (reference sequence). The CDR3 region is CASSQGTEKQFF. CDR3 bases: TGTGCCAGCAGCCAAGGGACAGAGAAGCAGTTCTTC. Combining the CDR3 with reference TRBV5-5 and TRBJ2-1 gives the whole variable domain DAGVTQSPTHLIKTRGQQVTLRCSPISGHKSVSWYQQVLGQGPQFIFQYYEKEERGRGNFPDRFSARQFPNYSSELNVNALLLGDSALYLCASSQGTEKQFFGPGTRLTVL.

V is TRBV9 and J is TRBJ2-1; 7 bases match TRBD1. The V gene's germline CDR1 is SGDLS and CDR2 YYNGEE. Trimming took 4 bases from V and 4 from J; bases not matched to a gene: 5. This CDR3 is 14 amino acids long. CDR3 protein: CASSPLDRYNEQFF. In DNA, the CDR3 is TGTGCCAGCAGCCCCCTGGACAGGTACAATGAGCAGTTCTTC.